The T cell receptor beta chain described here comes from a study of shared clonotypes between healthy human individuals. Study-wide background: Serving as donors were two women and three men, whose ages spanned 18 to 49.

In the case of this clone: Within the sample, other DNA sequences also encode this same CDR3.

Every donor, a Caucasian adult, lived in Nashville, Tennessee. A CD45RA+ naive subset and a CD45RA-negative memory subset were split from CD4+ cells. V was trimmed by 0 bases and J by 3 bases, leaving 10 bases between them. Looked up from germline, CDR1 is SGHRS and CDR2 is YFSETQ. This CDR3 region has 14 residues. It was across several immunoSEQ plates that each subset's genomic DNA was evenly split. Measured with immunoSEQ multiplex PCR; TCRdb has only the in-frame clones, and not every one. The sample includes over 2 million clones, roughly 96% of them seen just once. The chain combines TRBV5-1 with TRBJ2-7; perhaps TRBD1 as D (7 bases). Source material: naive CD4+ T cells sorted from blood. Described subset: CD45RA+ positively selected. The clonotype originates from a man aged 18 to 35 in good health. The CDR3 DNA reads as TGCGCCAGCAGCTTGGGCGGGGACAGCTACGAGCAGTACTTC. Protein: CASSLGGDSYEQYF.